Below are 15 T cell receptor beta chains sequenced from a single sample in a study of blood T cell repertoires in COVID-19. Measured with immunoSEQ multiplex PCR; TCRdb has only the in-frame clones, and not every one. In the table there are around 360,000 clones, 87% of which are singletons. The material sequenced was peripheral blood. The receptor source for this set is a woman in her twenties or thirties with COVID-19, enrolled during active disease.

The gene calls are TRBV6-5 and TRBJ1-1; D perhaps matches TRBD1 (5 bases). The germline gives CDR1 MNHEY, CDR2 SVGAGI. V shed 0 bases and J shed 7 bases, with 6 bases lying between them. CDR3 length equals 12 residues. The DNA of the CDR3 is TGTGCCAGCAGTTACTCAGGGGATGAAGCTTTCTTT. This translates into CASSYSGDEAFF.

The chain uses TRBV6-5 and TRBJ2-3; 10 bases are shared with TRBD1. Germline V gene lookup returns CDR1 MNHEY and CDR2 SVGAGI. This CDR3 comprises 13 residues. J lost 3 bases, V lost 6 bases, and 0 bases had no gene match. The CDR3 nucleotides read TGTGCCAGCAGGGGACAGGGGACAGATACGCAGTATTTT. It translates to CASRGQGTDTQYF.

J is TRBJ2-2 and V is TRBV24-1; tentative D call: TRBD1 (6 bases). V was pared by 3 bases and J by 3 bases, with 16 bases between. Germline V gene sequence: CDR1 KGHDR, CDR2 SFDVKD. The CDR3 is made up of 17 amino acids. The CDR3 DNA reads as TGTGCCACCAGTGATAAACAGGGTGTTAGGTACACCGGGGAGCTGTTTTTT. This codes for CATSDKQGVRYTGELFF.

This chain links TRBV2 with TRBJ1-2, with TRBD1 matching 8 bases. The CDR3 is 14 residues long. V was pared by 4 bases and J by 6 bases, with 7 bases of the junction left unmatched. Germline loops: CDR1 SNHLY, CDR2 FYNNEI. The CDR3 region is CASSGGGQGDGYTF. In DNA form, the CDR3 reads TGTGCCAGCAGTGGGGGCGGACAGGGAGATGGCTACACCTTC.

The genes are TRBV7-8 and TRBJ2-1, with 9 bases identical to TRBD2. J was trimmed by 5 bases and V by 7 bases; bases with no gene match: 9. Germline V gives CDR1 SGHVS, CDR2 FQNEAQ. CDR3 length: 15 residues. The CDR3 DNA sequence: TGTGCCAGCACCCTCGGACTAGCGACGAACAATGAGCAGTTCTTC. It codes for CASTLGLATNNEQFF.

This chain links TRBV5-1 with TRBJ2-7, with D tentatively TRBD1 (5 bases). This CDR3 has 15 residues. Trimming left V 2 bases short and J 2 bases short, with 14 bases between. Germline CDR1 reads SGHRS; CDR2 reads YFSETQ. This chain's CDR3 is CASSFQQGLTYEQYF. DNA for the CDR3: TGCGCCAGCAGCTTTCAGCAGGGCCTGACCTACGAGCAGTACTTC.

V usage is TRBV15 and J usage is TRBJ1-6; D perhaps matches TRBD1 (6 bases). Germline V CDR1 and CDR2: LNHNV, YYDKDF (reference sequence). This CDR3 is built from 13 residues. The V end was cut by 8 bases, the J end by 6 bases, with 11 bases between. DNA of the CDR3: TGTGCCACCGGGAACAGGGTTAATTCACCCCTCCACTTT. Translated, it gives CATGNRVNSPLHF.

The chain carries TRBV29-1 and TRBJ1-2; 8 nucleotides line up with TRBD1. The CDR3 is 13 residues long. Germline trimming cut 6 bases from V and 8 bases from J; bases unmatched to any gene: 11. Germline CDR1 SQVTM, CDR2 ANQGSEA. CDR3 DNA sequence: TGCAGCGTAGGACATACAGGGGGGCAAGGCTACACCTTC. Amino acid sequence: CSVGHTGGQGYTF.

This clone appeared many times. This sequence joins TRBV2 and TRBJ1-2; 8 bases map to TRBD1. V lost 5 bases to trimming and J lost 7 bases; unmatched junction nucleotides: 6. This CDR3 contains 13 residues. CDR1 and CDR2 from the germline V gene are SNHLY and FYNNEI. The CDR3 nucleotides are TGTGCCAGCAGTTTCGGACAGGGAAGTGGCTACACCTTC. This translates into CASSFGQGSGYTF.

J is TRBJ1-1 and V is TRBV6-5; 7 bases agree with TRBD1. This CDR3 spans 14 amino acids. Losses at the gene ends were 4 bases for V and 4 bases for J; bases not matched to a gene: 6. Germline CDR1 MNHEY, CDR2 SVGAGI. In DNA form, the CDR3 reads TGTGCCAGCAGTTGGTCGACAGGGATCACTGAAGCTTTCTTT. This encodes CASSWSTGITEAFF.

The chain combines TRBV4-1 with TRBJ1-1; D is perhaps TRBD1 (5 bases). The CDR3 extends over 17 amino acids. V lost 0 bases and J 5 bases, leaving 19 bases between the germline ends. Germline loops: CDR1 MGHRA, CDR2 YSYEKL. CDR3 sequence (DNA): TGCGCCAGCAGCCAAGAACGCCAGGGCACTTTGAGGACTGAAGCTTTCTTT. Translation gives CASSQERQGTLRTEAFF.

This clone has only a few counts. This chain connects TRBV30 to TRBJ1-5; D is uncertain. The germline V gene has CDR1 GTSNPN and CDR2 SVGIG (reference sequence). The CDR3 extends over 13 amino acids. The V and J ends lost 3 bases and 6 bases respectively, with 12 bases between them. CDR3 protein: CAWSQRTPQPQHF. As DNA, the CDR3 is TGTGCCTGGAGCCAGAGGACTCCTCAGCCCCAGCATTTT.

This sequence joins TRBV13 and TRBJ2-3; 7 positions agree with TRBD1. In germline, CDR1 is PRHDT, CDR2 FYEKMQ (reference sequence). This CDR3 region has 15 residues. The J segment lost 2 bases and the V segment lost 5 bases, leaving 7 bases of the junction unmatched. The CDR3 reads CASSPGQRNTDTQYF. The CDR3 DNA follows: TGTGCCAGCAGCCCGGGACAGCGGAACACAGATACGCAGTATTTT.

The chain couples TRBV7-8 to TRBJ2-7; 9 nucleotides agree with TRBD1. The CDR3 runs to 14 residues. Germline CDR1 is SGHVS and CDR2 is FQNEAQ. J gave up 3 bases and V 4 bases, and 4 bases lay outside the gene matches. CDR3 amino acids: CASSSAGQGYEQYF. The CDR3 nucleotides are TGTGCCAGCAGCTCTGCGGGACAGGGCTACGAGCAGTACTTC.

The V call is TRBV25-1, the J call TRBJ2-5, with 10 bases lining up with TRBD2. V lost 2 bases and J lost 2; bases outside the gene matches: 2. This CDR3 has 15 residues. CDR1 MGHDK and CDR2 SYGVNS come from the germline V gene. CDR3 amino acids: CASSEGTSVQETQYF. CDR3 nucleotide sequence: TGTGCCAGCAGTGAAGGGACTAGCGTTCAAGAGACCCAGTACTTC.